Presented here are 13 T cell receptor beta chains from one specimen sequenced in a study of response to subunit inactivated influenza vaccine. TCRdb reprocessed the RT-PCR reads with MiXCR, giving one entry per CDR3 protein. Among fewer than 700,000 distinct CDR3 sequences listed, 13% were seen once. The sequencing here drew on PBMCs from blood, taken about 6 weeks after vaccination. The receptors come from a man aged 50-60 years who received an inactivated influenza vaccine.

In its sample, this clonotype was seen a few times. Here the CDR3 reads CSARRGARAYEQYF. The CDR3 nucleotides read TGCAGTGCTAGGCGGGGGGCGCGGGCTTACGAGCAGTACTTC. V and J are TRBV20-1 and TRBJ2-7; 8 nucleotides agree with TRBD2. The CDR3 totals 14 residues. The V segment lost 3 bases and the J segment 4 bases; nucleotides outside the gene matches: 8. The germline CDR1 and CDR2 sequences are DFQATT and SNEGSKA (reference sequence).

Only a few counts were recorded for this clonotype. This chain joins TRBV4-2 and TRBJ2-7, with TRBD2 matching 10 bases. V gave up 4 bases and J gave up 3 bases; unmatched junction bases: 6. CDR3 length: 15 residues. Germline assignment: CDR1 LGHNA and CDR2 YNFKEQ. As DNA, the CDR3 is TGTGCCAGCAGCCGAGGGACTAGCGAATTCTACGAGCAGTACTTC. Its protein is CASSRGTSEFYEQYF.

V is TRBV6-2 or TRBV6-3 and J is TRBJ2-7; D is uncertain. The CDR3 loop spans 13 amino acids. V was clipped by 0 bases and J by 7 bases, with 10 bases between them. The germline CDR1 and CDR2 sequences are MNHEY and SVGEGT. The CDR3 sequence: CASSYSGPPEQYF. The DNA of the CDR3 is TGTGCCAGCAGTTACTCGGGCCCTCCGGAGCAGTACTTC.

V gene TRBV6-2 or TRBV6-3 combines with J gene TRBJ2-7; D gene uncertain. This CDR3 is 13 amino acids long. V lost 6 bases, J lost 6 bases, and 15 bases lay in between. Germline CDR1 is MNHEY and CDR2 is SVGEGT. CDR3 coding DNA: TGTGCCAGCAGGCACTATACGAGAGGCGAGCAGTACTTC. Encoded protein: CASRHYTRGEQYF.

Written as DNA, the CDR3 is TGTGCCAGCAGCCCCGGGGGCCCTTACAATGAGCAGTTCTTC. Amino acid sequence: CASSPGGPYNEQFF. The J gene is TRBJ2-1, the V gene TRBV7-9, with D possibly being TRBD1 or TRBD2 (6 bases each). Trimming cost V 5 bases and J 4 bases, with 12 bases left between them. The CDR3 covers 14 residues. CDR1 and CDR2 from the germline V gene are SEHNR and FQNEAQ (reference sequence).

This clonotype has a handful of counts. The CDR3 reads CSVDYSPDTQYF. The CDR3 DNA reads as TGCAGCGTTGACTACAGTCCAGATACGCAGTATTTT. This chain uses TRBV29-1 with TRBJ2-3, with D uncertain. CDR3 length equals 12 residues. Trimming removed 3 bases from V and 4 bases from J, with 8 bases in between. Germline loops: CDR1 SQVTM, CDR2 ANQGSEA.

The table lists this clonotype with a few counts. The chain carries TRBV12-3 or TRBV12-4 and TRBJ1-2; D unresolved. The V end lost 4 bases, the J end lost 7 bases, and 10 bases lay between the germline ends. The CDR3 spans 12 residues. The CDR3 region has the DNA TGTGCCAGCAGTTCGACTCCGGGTGGCTACACCTTC. As protein: CASSSTPGGYTF.

This clonotype was seen at least ten times. The J gene is TRBJ2-7, the V gene TRBV14; the D gene could be TRBD1 or TRBD2 (5 bases each). V lost 3 bases, J lost 3 bases, and 18 bases lay in between. CDR1 SGHDN and CDR2 FVKESK come from the germline V gene. This CDR3 comprises 16 residues. CDR3 sequence: CASSHRGRGRDYEQYF. CDR3 coding DNA: TGTGCCAGCAGCCATAGGGGACGGGGAAGGGACTACGAGCAGTACTTC.

This clonotype was detected a few times. The CDR3 sequence: CSVVPRVRSYNEQFF. For the CDR3, the DNA is TGCAGCGTCGTCCCTCGGGTCCGCTCCTACAATGAGCAGTTCTTC. The chain is built from TRBV29-1 and TRBJ2-1; D is ambiguous. The CDR3 is 15 residues long. Germline CDR1 and CDR2: SQVTM and ANQGSEA. Trimming took 6 bases from V and 0 from J, leaving 15 bases between them.

This clonotype was seen only a few times. The V call is TRBV9, the J call TRBJ2-7; D uncertain. The germline gives CDR1 SGDLS, CDR2 YYNGEE. The CDR3 extends over 15 amino acids. V was cut by 3 bases and J by 3 bases, with 16 bases left in between. CDR3 sequence reads: CASSAGPLGIYEQYF. Here the CDR3 DNA reads TGTGCCAGCAGCGCCGGACCCCTCGGCATCTACGAGCAGTACTTC.

This clonotype came up a few times. The chain employs TRBV20-1 and TRBJ2-7; 11 bases agree with TRBD2. CDR3 length: 16 residues. V dropped 6 bases and J dropped 1; count of bases not matched to a gene: 11. Germline CDR1 and CDR2: DFQATT and SNEGSKA (reference sequence). CDR3 nucleotide sequence: TGCAGTGCAAGACTAGCGGGGACGTCGATGTCCTACGAGCAGTACTTC. Protein: CSARLAGTSMSYEQYF.

This clonotype has a handful of counts. The chain carries TRBV28 and TRBJ2-1, with 7 positions matching TRBD1. Germline CDR1 reads MDHEN; CDR2 reads SYDVKM. The CDR3 has 16 amino acids. With 6 bases clipped from V and 7 bases from J, the junction kept 15 bases outside the gene matches. The CDR3 loop reads CASSFPTGTDNNEQFF. The CDR3 DNA reads as TGTGCCAGCAGCTTCCCCACCGGGACAGACAATAATGAGCAGTTCTTC.

In this sample, this clonotype turned up a few times. The chain recombines TRBV20-1 with TRBJ1-1; 12 bases match TRBD1. The V segment lost 6 bases and the J segment 4 bases; nucleotides outside the gene matches: 6. The CDR3 runs to 14 residues. In germline, CDR1 is DFQATT, CDR2 SNEGSKA (reference sequence). CDR3: CSAGQGAWGTEAFF. The CDR3 DNA reads as TGCAGTGCGGGACAGGGGGCTTGGGGCACTGAAGCTTTCTTT.